These 20 T cell receptor beta chains share one sample of origin, sequenced in a study of T cells in women clearing cervical HPV infection. TCRdb's table, derived via immunoSEQ multiplex PCR, lists solely in-frame clones and lacks some. The sample table sets out approximately 39,000 clones. The sequenced sample was blood buffy coat. These receptors all stem from a woman between 18 and 70 years old with a cervical HPV16 infection that either progressed to CIN3+ or cleared (not recorded which).

In regard to this clone: The CDR3 end falls 3 residues outside the read, so it is completed with the germline J gene. J is TRBJ1-1 and V is TRBV12-3 or TRBV12-4; 9 bases line up with TRBD1. The V segment lost 6 bases and the J segment 0 bases; nucleotides outside the gene matches: 8. The CDR3 runs to 16 residues. CDR3 bases read: TGTGCCAGCAGACATCACAGGGGGCCTTTGAACACTGAA. Translated: CASRHHRGPLNTE. The full-length CDR3 reads as CASRHHRGPLNTEAFF.

In regard to this clone: The read terminates 3 residues ahead of where the CDR3 ends, so the germline J gene completes it. This chain joins TRBV5-6 and TRBJ1-2; 7 bases agree with TRBD1. CDR3 length: 15 amino acids. The germline CDR1 and CDR2 sequences are SGHDT and YYEEEE. CDR3 sequence: CASSLGDSSLEGYTF. The sequenced part of the CDR3 DNA is TGTGCCAGCAGCTTGGGGGACAGTTCCTTGGAGGGC.

Worth noting for this clone: The read terminates 3 residues ahead of where the CDR3 ends, so the germline J gene completes it. The chain is built from TRBV19 and TRBJ2-1; 11 bases map to TRBD2. CDR1 is LNHDA and CDR2 is SQIVND in the germline V gene (reference sequence). After removal of 3 bases from V and 2 bases from J, the junction contained 3 bases not matched to a gene. The CDR3 is 16 residues long. Incomplete CDR3 DNA: TGTGCCAGTAGTATTAGCGGGAGGGCCCCCTACAATGAG. Protein sequence: CASSISGRAPYNE. The CDR3 reads in full as CASSISGRAPYNEQFF.

Remarks on this clone: The sequence runs out 3 residues before the end of the CDR3; the remainder is reconstructed from the germline J gene. The chain carries TRBV24-1 and TRBJ1-3, with a possible D match to TRBD1 (5 bases). Germline V gene data show CDR1 as KGHDR and CDR2 as SFDVKD. CDR3 length: 15 residues. With 3 bases removed from V and 0 bases from J, the gap between germline ends came to 8 bases. The CDR3 loop reads CATSDPTGSGNTIYF. CDR3 DNA (partial): TGTGCCACCAGTGATCCCACAGGCTCTGGAAACACC.

CDR3: CASKTGETSNTEAFF. The part of the CDR3 DNA that was read is TGTGCCAGTAAGACAGGGGAGACTTCCAACACTGAA. The chain employs TRBV19 and TRBJ1-1, with 8 bases fitting TRBD1. Coverage ceases 3 residues before the CDR3 finishes, and the germline J gene fills in the end. CDR3 length: 15 residues. Looked up from germline, CDR1 is LNHDA and CDR2 is SQIVND (reference sequence). Trimming removed 7 bases from V and 2 bases from J; junction bases left unmatched: 9.

A note on this clone: The CDR3 end lies 3 residues beyond the end of the read and is filled in from the germline J gene. This chain connects TRBV6-2 or TRBV6-3 to TRBJ2-1, with 8 bases lining up with TRBD2. The CDR3 covers 13 residues. CDR1 is MNHEY and CDR2 is SVGEGT in the germline V gene. Unmatched junction bases numbered 8, after V lost 7 bases and J lost 9 bases. The sequenced part of the CDR3 DNA is TGTGCCAGCAAGGGACTAGAAATAGGTGAG. This gives the protein CASKGLEIGE. The entire CDR3 protein is CASKGLEIGEQFF.

In the case of this clone: The sequence runs out 3 residues before the end of the CDR3; the remainder is reconstructed from the germline J gene. This rearrangement joins TRBV7-8 to TRBJ2-5, with a tentative D call TRBD1 (5 bases). This CDR3 region has 14 residues. The germline V gene encodes CDR1 SGHVS and CDR2 FQNEAQ. With 5 bases removed from V and 5 bases from J, the gap between germline ends came to 15 bases. CDR3 amino acids: CASSLSRVRETQYF. CDR3 DNA, as far as it was read: TGTGCCAGCAGCCTTTCCAGGGTTAGGGAGACC.

Note on this clone: The read terminates 3 residues before the CDR3 end, so the remaining end is supplied by the germline J gene. The chain employs TRBV5-1 and TRBJ2-1; 7 bases are a match to TRBD2. The length of the CDR3 is 14 residues. CDR1 is SGHRS, CDR2 YFSETQ, per germline. Trimming at V came to 1 base and at J to 8 bases, leaving 6 bases not matched to a gene. Incomplete CDR3 DNA: TGCGCCAGCAGCTTGATGGGCGGGAGCGATGAG. As protein: CASSLMGGSDE. The full CDR3 reads CASSLMGGSDEQFF.

For this clone: The CDR3 is cut off 3 residues early in the read; its end comes from the germline J gene. This chain uses TRBV5-1 with TRBJ2-1, with D possibly being TRBD1 (5 bases). Deletions cut 2 bases from V and 5 bases from J, with 11 bases between. From germline, CDR1 is SGHRS and CDR2 YFSETQ. The CDR3 has 14 residues. CDR3 DNA, as far as it was read: TGCGCCAGCAGCTTCATGTTAGGGGACAATGAG. It yields the protein CASSFMLGDNE. From start to end, the CDR3 is CASSFMLGDNEQFF.

Comment on this clone: Sequencing ends 3 residues short of the CDR3 end; the germline J gene provides the rest. The V gene is TRBV30, the J gene TRBJ2-1; 8 bases agree with TRBD1. This CDR3 is 13 amino acids long. V shed 3 bases and J 6 bases; nucleotides not matched to a gene: 4. Germline lookup yields CDR1 GTSNPN and CDR2 SVGIG (reference sequence). The CDR3 DNA, read in part, is TGTGCCTGGAGGATAACAGGGGGCAATGAG. This codes for CAWRITGGNE. The whole CDR3 protein reads CAWRITGGNEQFF.

About this clone: The CDR3 extends 3 residues past the end of the read, so its final part is completed from the germline J gene. This rearrangement joins TRBV6-2 or TRBV6-3 to TRBJ2-5; D is uncertain. The V end was cut by 2 bases, the J end by 7 bases, with 8 bases between. The germline gives CDR1 MNHEY, CDR2 SVGEGT. The CDR3 is made up of 12 amino acids. The DNA read from the CDR3 is TGTGCCAGCAGTTACGATAGGGCGACC. Translation: CASSYDRAT. The entire CDR3 protein is CASSYDRATQYF.

A note on this clone: Read coverage stops 3 residues before the CDR3 terminus; the germline J gene supplies the remainder. V usage is TRBV28 and J usage is TRBJ1-2; 7 bases line up with TRBD1. Germline V gene lookup returns CDR1 MDHEN and CDR2 SYDVKM. V lost 7 bases, J lost 4 bases, and 6 bases stayed unmatched. The CDR3 has 13 amino acids. The CDR3 bases that were read are TGTGCCAGCACCGTGGGACAGAGCTATGGC. It yields the protein CASTVGQSYG. The CDR3 in its entirety is CASTVGQSYGYTF.

On this clone: The observed sequence ends 3 residues before the CDR3 terminus, with the missing tail filled in from the germline J gene. The chain is built from TRBV19 and TRBJ1-1; D unclear. V was trimmed by 1 base and J by 0 bases, leaving 9 bases between them. This CDR3 spans 15 amino acids. CDR1 is LNHDA, CDR2 SQIVND, per germline (reference sequence). The DNA read from the CDR3 is TGTGCCAGTAGTATAGGTCCCCAGTTGAACACTGAA. Translating gives CASSIGPQLNTE. The entire CDR3 protein is CASSIGPQLNTEAFF. Full variable domain (missing parts from reference TRBV19 and TRBJ1-1): DGGITQSPKYLFRKEGQNVTLSCEQNLNHDAMYWYRQDPGQGLRLIYYSQIVNDFQKGDIAEGYSVSREKKESFPLTVTSAQKNPTAFYLCASSIGPQLNTEAFFGQGTRLTVV.

Comment on this clone: The read falls 3 residues short of the CDR3 end, and the missing part is taken from the germline J gene. The chain carries TRBV18 and TRBJ1-3; D is uncertain. V was cut by 5 bases and J by 0 bases, with 17 bases left in between. Germline V gene lookup returns CDR1 KGHSH and CDR2 LQKENI. CDR3 size: 17 residues. The CDR3 protein is CASSRIQAVSSGNTIYF. The CDR3 DNA, read in part, is TGTGCCAGCTCAAGAATACAAGCGGTGAGCTCTGGAAACACC.

For this clone: With the read ending 3 residues before the CDR3 end, the germline J gene is used to fill in that end. The chain employs TRBV6-2 or TRBV6-3 and TRBJ2-7; TRBD2 matches 9 bases. This CDR3 has 15 amino acids. The V gene's germline CDR1 is MNHEY and CDR2 SVGEGT. The V segment lost 10 bases and the J segment 2 bases; nucleotides outside the gene matches: 12. The CDR3 is CANSGSIAGAYEQYF. The covered CDR3 bases are TGTGCCAACAGCGGCTCCATAGCGGGAGCCTACGAG.

About this clone itself: The read ends 3 residues before the CDR3 terminus; that terminus is restored from the germline J gene. The V gene is TRBV11-3, the J gene TRBJ2-5, with 7 positions matching TRBD1. V gave up 1 base and J gave up 4 bases; unmatched junction bases: 3. The CDR3 is 14 amino acids. CDR1 is SGHNT, CDR2 YENEEA, per germline. This CDR3 is CASSLGAGGETQYF. The CDR3 bases that were read are TGTGCCAGCAGCTTAGGGGCAGGGGGAGAGACC.

Notes on this clone: The read ends 3 residues before the CDR3 terminus; that terminus is restored from the germline J gene. The sample holds other DNA sequences that translate to the same CDR3. This chain joins TRBV20-1 and TRBJ2-5; no reliable D call. Between the trimmed V and J ends, which lost 3 bases and 5 bases, there was a span of 13 bases. Germline CDR1 DFQATT, CDR2 SNEGSKA (reference sequence). The CDR3 loop spans 13 amino acids. The CDR3 DNA, read in part, is TGCAGTGCTAGTGCCTTCGTAGAGGAGACC. This codes for CSASAFVEET. The whole CDR3 sequence reads CSASAFVEETQYF.

Turning to this clone: The read stops 3 residues short of the end of the CDR3; the missing end is completed from the germline J gene. V and J are TRBV5-1 and TRBJ2-1; D might be TRBD1 (5 bases). Germline lookup yields CDR1 SGHRS and CDR2 YFSETQ. The length of the CDR3 is 14 residues. V gave up 4 bases and J gave up 6 bases, with 14 bases separating them. The DNA read from the CDR3 is TGCGCCAGCAGCCTGACAGTTCCTAGCAATGAG. Residues: CASSLTVPSNE. The whole CDR3 sequence is CASSLTVPSNEQFF.

Regarding this clone: The missing CDR3 end, 3 residues past where the read stops, is filled in from the germline J gene. The rearrangement uses TRBV5-1 and TRBJ2-2; D unresolved. V lost 4 bases and J 8 bases, leaving 9 bases between the germline ends. CDR3 length equals 12 residues. Germline CDR1 is SGHRS and CDR2 is YFSETQ. The sequenced part of the CDR3 DNA is TGCGCCAGCAGCGGGCCGCAGGGGGAG. It translates to CASSGPQGE. The whole CDR3 reads CASSGPQGELFF.

A remark on this clone: The read stops 3 residues short of the end of the CDR3; the missing end is completed from the germline J gene. The V and J genes are TRBV29-1 and TRBJ1-1, with TRBD1 as a possible D gene (6 bases). With 5 bases removed from V and 1 base from J, the gap between germline ends came to 11 bases. From germline, CDR1 is SQVTM and CDR2 ANQGSEA. The CDR3 spans 13 residues. CDR3 protein: CSVIGQPNTEAFF. The CDR3 bases that were read are TGCAGCGTTATCGGACAGCCGAACACTGAA.